This TCR beta chain comes out of a study of identical twins. In the case of this clonotype: Its target is not known.

Study findings and constraints: Shared out-of-frame alpha sequences (those common to twins) showed excess low generation probability.

A single record per CDR3 protein comes from TCRdb applying MiXCR to the 5' RACE reads. Of 650,000 to 750,000 distinct CDR3 sequences listed, 21% are singletons. The CDR3 spans 15 residues. Germline loops: CDR1 LNHNV, CDR2 YYDKDF (reference sequence). After removal of 5 bases from V and 7 bases from J, the junction contained 10 bases not matched to a gene. These data also featured in a second study, about T cells expressing NK-cell markers. That source notes: Source material for TCR beta repertoires consisted of sorted CD3+CD56+NKG2C+, CD3+CD56+NKG2C- and CD3+CD56-NKG2C+ T cells. Just one sequenced donor of eight was HCMV-seronegative, while seven were seropositive.

The material sequenced was PBMCs. The V call is TRBV15, the J call TRBJ2-7; 11 bases align to TRBD2. This TCR derives from a woman in her late teens or twenties in good health. CDR3 sequence reads: CATSGRLAGSTEQYF. As DNA, the CDR3 is TGTGCCACCAGCGGGCGACTAGCGGGGTCTACGGAGCAGTACTTC.